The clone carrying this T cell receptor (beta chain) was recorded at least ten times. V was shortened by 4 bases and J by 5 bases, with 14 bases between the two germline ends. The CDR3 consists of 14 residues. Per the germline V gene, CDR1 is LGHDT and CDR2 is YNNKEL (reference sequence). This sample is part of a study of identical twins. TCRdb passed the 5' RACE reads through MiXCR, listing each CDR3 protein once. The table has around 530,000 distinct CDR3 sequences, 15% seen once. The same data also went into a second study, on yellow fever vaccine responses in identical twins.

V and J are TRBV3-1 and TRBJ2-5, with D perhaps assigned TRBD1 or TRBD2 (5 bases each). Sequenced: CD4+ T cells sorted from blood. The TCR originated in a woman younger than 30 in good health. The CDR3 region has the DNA TGTGCCAGCAGCCTTGGGGGATCGGGGGAGACCCAGTACTTC. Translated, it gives CASSLGGSGETQYF.